The rows below give T cell receptor beta chains drawn from one sample of a study of response to subunit inactivated influenza vaccine. TCRdb redid the calling of the RT-PCR reads with MiXCR, one entry per CDR3 protein. The table includes hundreds of thousands of distinct CDR3 sequences, about a sixth detected once. The sample was PBMCs from blood, taken 12 days after vaccination. The receptor source for this set is a man between 45 and 60 years old who received an inactivated influenza vaccine. Each CDR3 is given with its conserved first and last residue. The D gene is left open where the match is weak. Expanded clones are given a class, and other clones once, few, many or no size at all.

V	J	D	size	DNA	CDR3
TRBV12-3/TRBV12-4	TRBJ1-5	NA	many	TGTGCCAGCAGCCCTCGTGAGGGTCAGCCCCAGCATTTT	CASSPREGQPQHF
TRBV20-1	TRBJ2-3	NA	many	TGCAGTGCTGGCTCTAGCGTAAGCACAGATACGCAGTATTTT	CSAGSSVSTDTQYF
TRBV7-9	TRBJ1-5	NA	many	TGTGCGAGCGGAGATAGCAATCAGCCCCAGCATTTT	CASGDSNQPQHF
TRBV29-1	TRBJ2-1	NA	NA	TGCAGCGTCGACAGGGGAGGGTACAATGAGCAGTTCTTC	CSVDRGGYNEQFF
TRBV20-1	TRBJ1-1	NA	few	TGCAGTGCTAGTTGGGGTACCCCCGAAGCTTTCTTT	CSASWGTPEAFF
TRBV25-1	TRBJ2-7	NA	many	TGTGCCAGCAGTGATCGGTACGAGCAGTACTTC	CASSDRYEQYF
TRBV5-1	TRBJ1-2	NA	few	TGCGCCAGCAGCTTAGAACTTACCTATGGCTACACCTTC	CASSLELTYGYTF
TRBV10-3	TRBJ1-2	TRBD1	few	TGTGCCATTGAGACAGGGAAAGGCGGCTACACCTTC	CAIETGKGGYTF
TRBV30	TRBJ2-3	TRBD2	NA	TGTGCCTGGAGTCTAGCGGAGAGGAGAGATACGCAGTATTTT	CAWSLAERRDTQYF
TRBV3-1	TRBJ2-1	TRBD2	few	TGTGCCAGCAGCCAACCCCGGACTAGGACCCTCGATGAGCAGTTCTTC	CASSQPRTRTLDEQFF
TRBV3-1	TRBJ2-7	NA	many	TGTGCCAGCAGCCAAGAGGGGGTGCAGCAGTACTTC	CASSQEGVQQYF
TRBV12-3/TRBV12-4	TRBJ2-2	NA	few	TGTGCCAGCATTCCGGGCCTAGCGAACACCGGGGAGCTGTTTTTT	CASIPGLANTGELFF
TRBV5-1	TRBJ2-3	TRBD1	few	TGCGCCAGCAGCTCTTACAGGGGGCTCACAGATACGCAGTATTTT	CASSSYRGLTDTQYF
TRBV14	TRBJ2-7	TRBD2	few	TGTGCCAGCAGCCCGACGACTAGCGGGCGAACGCTCTTC	CASSPTTSGRTLF
TRBV20-1	TRBJ2-3	NA	NA	TGCAGTGCTAGTGCGGTCTCTAGCACAGATACGCAGTATTTT	CSASAVSSTDTQYF
TRBV23-1	TRBJ2-7	NA	NA	TGCGCCAGCAGTCCACAGGGCGGGAATACTGTCTACGAGCAGTACTTC	CASSPQGGNTVYEQYF
TRBV11-1	TRBJ2-1	NA	NA	TGTGCCAGCAGCTTAACCGGCCTACGCCGCGCGAGCTCCTACAATGAGCAGTTCTTC	CASSLTGLRRASSYNEQFF
TRBV5-1	TRBJ2-7	NA	few	TGCGCCAGCAGCTCTGCAGGGTTATCCGGTTACGAGCAGTACTTC	CASSSAGLSGYEQYF